Sequencing of this T cell receptor (beta chain) was carried out in a study of cytomegalovirus exposure and HLA in healthy donors. With 60 Vbeta and 13 Jbeta primers, the PCR was carried out. Produced via immunoSEQ multiplex PCR; TCRdb's table is partial and in-frame only. The sample has 150,000 or so clones; more than 75% are singletons. Sample: PBMCs. The sequence was obtained from a man aged 25-45 years in good health and CMV-seropositive.

CDR3 sequence: CASSLASGRTDTQYF. The DNA for the CDR3 is TGTGCCAGCAGCTTGGCTAGCGGGAGGACAGATACGCAGTATTTT. The genes are TRBV5-6 and TRBJ2-3; 11 bases are shared with TRBD2. The CDR3 length is 15 residues. The V and J ends lost 0 bases and 3 bases, in that order; junction bases with no gene match: 0. Germline assignment: CDR1 SGHDT and CDR2 YYEEEE. The full variable domain, rest sourced from reference TRBV5-6 and TRBJ2-3, is DAGVTQSPTHLIKTRGQQVTLRCSPKSGHDTVSWYQQALGQGPQFIFQYYEEEERQRGNFPDRFSGHQFPNYSSELNVNALLLGDSALYLCASSLASGRTDTQYFGPGTRLTVL.